A single sample is the source of the 8 T cell receptor beta chains below, sequenced in a study of T-cell memory formation after mild COVID-19. TCRdb itself ran the 5' RACE reads through MiXCR, one entry per CDR3 protein. The data hold 350,000 to 500,000 distinct CDR3 sequences, with around 17% observed a single time. The sequenced sample was PBMCs or a T cell subset sorted from them (not recorded which). Receptors were obtained from a man between 18 and 35 years old who had mild COVID-19 (a few samples of this study predate the infection). Cell type and time point are not known.

The chain recombines TRBV2 with TRBJ2-2; 9 positions match TRBD1. The V and J ends lost 8 bases and 4 bases, in that order; junction bases with no gene match: 8. This CDR3 is 15 amino acids long. Germline V gene lookup returns CDR1 SNHLY and CDR2 FYNNEI. CDR3 sequence (DNA): TGTGCCAGCGAAGACAGGGGGAGGGTCACCGGGGAGCTGTTTTTT. It translates to CASEDRGRVTGELFF.

A few counts support this clonotype. The chain joins TRBV6-1 to TRBJ1-1, with TRBD1 as a possible D gene (5 bases). CDR1 is MNHNS and CDR2 is SASEGT in the germline V gene. With 2 bases removed from V and 10 bases from J, the gap between germline ends came to 20 bases. The CDR3 covers 15 residues. The CDR3: CASSEWGSGGVGAFF. The CDR3 bases are TGTGCCAGCAGTGAATGGGGGTCGGGAGGGGTAGGAGCTTTCTTT.

The V gene is TRBV29-1, the J gene TRBJ1-1, with TRBD1 as a possible D gene (6 bases). Deletions cut 4 bases from V and 6 bases from J, with 15 bases between. The CDR3 covers 13 residues. Germline lookup yields CDR1 SQVTM and CDR2 ANQGSEA. The CDR3 loop reads CSVGSGGLSEAFF. CDR3 bases: TGCAGCGTTGGGTCGGGGGGCCTTTCTGAAGCTTTCTTT.

This rearrangement joins TRBV4-3 to TRBJ1-4, with 7 bases matching TRBD1. Trimming removed 3 bases from V and 3 bases from J; junction bases left unmatched: 4. CDR3 length equals 15 residues. CDR1 and CDR2 from the germline V gene are LGHNA and YSLEER. DNA for the CDR3: TGCGCCAGCAGCCAGGGGACAGCAGCTAATGAAAAACTGTTTTTT. This sequence encodes CASSQGTAANEKLFF.

This clonotype was seen at least ten times. The chain employs TRBV3-1 and TRBJ2-2; D call uncertain. Germline V lookup: CDR1 LGHDT, CDR2 YNNKEL (reference sequence). The CDR3 is made up of 16 amino acids. Trimming pared 1 base from V and 3 bases from J, leaving 12 bases between. CDR3 DNA: TGTGCCAGCAGCCAAGTTATCAAGAGGTACACCGGGGAGCTGTTTTTT. Protein sequence: CASSQVIKRYTGELFF. Variable domain in full (rest from reference TRBV3-1 and TRBJ2-2): DTAVSQTPKYLVTQMGNDKSIKCEQNLGHDTMYWYKQDSKKFLKIMFSYNNKELIINETVPNRFSPKSPDKAHLNLHINSLELGDSAVYFCASSQVIKRYTGELFFGEGSRLTVL.

CDR3 nucleotides: TGTGCCAGCAGCCCCTCTAGCGGGGGGGCGGGAGAGACCCAGTACTTC. This translates into CASSPSSGGAGETQYF. The gene calls are TRBV7-6 and TRBJ2-5; 12 nucleotides match TRBD2. Losses at the gene ends were 5 bases for V and 4 bases for J; bases not matched to a gene: 8. This CDR3 is built from 16 residues. In germline, CDR1 is SGHVS, CDR2 FNYEAQ.

This clonotype has a count of ten or more. This chain joins TRBV7-9 and TRBJ1-6; 8 bases map to TRBD1. This CDR3 region has 14 residues. Germline CDR1 and CDR2: SEHNR and FQNEAQ (reference sequence). V lost 5 bases and J lost 11; bases outside the gene matches: 8. CDR3 DNA: TGTGCCAGCAGCCGGACAGGGTTGATGGCACCCCTCCACTTT. Translated, it gives CASSRTGLMAPLHF.

The chain has TRBV7-3 and TRBJ1-5, with 8 bases matching TRBD1. V lost 6 bases to trimming and J lost 0 bases; unmatched junction nucleotides: 10. The germline gives CDR1 SGHTA, CDR2 FQGTGA. The CDR3 sequence is 17 residues long. The DNA for the CDR3 is TGTGCCAGCAGTTCCGATAGCGGGACAGGTAGCAATCAGCCCCAGCATTTT. It specifies CASSSDSGTGSNQPQHF.